A selection of T cell receptor beta chains follows, all from one sample in a study of shared clonotypes between healthy human individuals. The data were produced by immunoSEQ multiplex PCR, yet TCRdb's version contains in-frame clones alone and is incomplete. In the table there are 1.5 million to 2.5 million clones, about 95% of which are singletons. The sample taken for sequencing was naive CD8+ T cells sorted from blood. These receptors all come from a man aged 18 to 35 in good health. Both conserved end residues are part of each CDR3. The D gene is left open where the match is weak. Clone size, where shown, is once, few, many, or a class for clones that have expanded.

V gene,J gene,clone size,D gene,CDR3 protein,CDR3 DNA
TRBV4-1,TRBJ1-2,.,.,CASSQDAGTDYGYTF,TGCGCCAGCAGCCAAGACGCCGGGACCGACTATGGCTACACCTTC
TRBV15,TRBJ1-5,once,.,CATPPGSSNQPQHF,TGTGCCACCCCCCCGGGGTCGAGCAATCAGCCCCAGCATTTT
TRBV2,TRBJ2-6,.,.,CASSETSGANVLTF,TGTGCCAGCAGTGAAACCTCTGGGGCCAACGTCCTGACTTTC
TRBV14,TRBJ2-5,once,.,CASSQATGKETQYF,TGTGCCAGCAGCCAAGCCACAGGGAAAGAGACCCAGTACTTC
TRBV4-3,TRBJ2-5,.,.,CASSQDVGQSQETQYF,TGCGCCAGCAGCCAAGATGTTGGACAGAGCCAAGAGACCCAGTACTTC
TRBV27,TRBJ1-2,.,TRBD1,CASSSTGSMEGYTF,TGTGCCAGCAGTTCGACAGGGTCCATGGAAGGCTACACCTTC
TRBV27,TRBJ1-2,once,.,CASSPMGAIDYGYTF,TGTGCCAGCAGCCCGATGGGTGCTATAGACTATGGCTACACCTTC
TRBV30,TRBJ2-7,once,TRBD2,CAWTGTSDPEQYF,TGTGCCTGGACCGGGACTAGCGATCCCGAGCAGTACTTC
TRBV11-2,TRBJ2-5,.,TRBD2,CASRPPSGGEETQYF,TGTGCCAGCAGACCGCCTAGCGGGGGAGAAGAGACCCAGTACTTC
TRBV5-8,TRBJ2-7,.,.,CASSVELLTEQYF,TGTGCCAGCAGTGTGGAGCTACTAACCGAGCAGTACTTC
TRBV6-5,TRBJ1-1,.,.,CASRAVNTEAFF,TGTGCCAGCAGGGCTGTGAACACTGAAGCTTTCTTT
TRBV4-3,TRBJ2-2,.,TRBD1,CASSQGTGSTGELFF,TGCGCCAGCAGCCAAGGGACAGGTAGCACCGGGGAGCTGTTTTTT
TRBV6-5,TRBJ1-2,.,.,CASSYFRDTSYTF,TGTGCCAGCAGTTACTTCCGGGACACCAGCTACACCTTC
TRBV7-9,TRBJ2-3,.,TRBD1,CASSSTTGETDTQYF,TGTGCCAGCAGTTCGACGACAGGGGAGACAGATACGCAGTATTTT
TRBV4-3,TRBJ2-1,.,.,CASSQVLRDSHFF,TGCGCCAGCAGCCAAGTGTTGCGGGACAGTCATTTCTTC
TRBV4-1,TRBJ2-1,.,.,CASSHSWSGGGEQFF,TGCGCCAGCAGCCACTCGTGGTCAGGGGGGGGTGAGCAGTTCTTC
TRBV27,TRBJ2-7,.,.,CASSFLRLGEQYF,TGTGCCAGCAGTTTTCTACGATTGGGCGAGCAGTACTTC
TRBV2,TRBJ1-1,.,.,CASSILNTEAFF,TGTGCCAGCAGCATTCTAAACACTGAAGCTTTCTTT
TRBV29-1,TRBJ2-7,.,.,CSVDGGEGVGYEQYF,TGCAGCGTTGACGGTGGAGAGGGTGTCGGGTACGAGCAGTACTTC
TRBV6-1,TRBJ2-7,once,.,CASSGDARGPTYEQYF,TGTGCCAGCAGTGGAGATGCGCGGGGGCCTACCTACGAGCAGTACTTC
TRBV9,TRBJ2-7,.,.,CASSVEGTLTYEQYF,TGTGCCAGCAGCGTAGAGGGGACGCTTACCTACGAGCAGTACTTC
TRBV27,TRBJ1-2,.,.,CASSLSGANYGYTF,TGTGCCAGCAGTTTATCAGGGGCCAACTATGGCTACACCTTC
TRBV7-8,TRBJ2-2,.,.,CASSLKGPGGTGELFF,TGTGCCAGCAGCTTAAAGGGGCCAGGCGGGACCGGGGAGCTGTTTTTT
TRBV6-6,TRBJ1-5,.,.,CASSLGGSQPQHF,TGTGCCAGCAGCCTGGGGGGAAGTCAGCCCCAGCATTTT
TRBV2,TRBJ2-3,once,TRBD2,CASSDGFSGRATDTQYF,TGTGCCAGCAGTGATGGTTTTAGCGGGAGGGCCACAGATACGCAGTATTTT
TRBV29-1,TRBJ2-7,.,.,CSVEEGWGVREQYF,TGCAGCGTTGAAGAGGGGTGGGGAGTTCGCGAGCAGTACTTC
TRBV7-2,TRBJ1-3,.,.,CASSPPGRGTGNTIYF,TGTGCCAGCAGCCCCCCGGGCCGGGGGACTGGAAACACCATATATTTT
TRBV2,TRBJ2-2,.,.,CASSEEQAAYTGELFF,TGTGCCAGCAGTGAAGAACAGGCAGCTTACACCGGGGAGCTGTTTTTT
TRBV27,TRBJ2-7,.,.,CASSQGRYIIYEQYF,TGTGCCAGCAGCCAAGGCCGGTACATCATTTACGAGCAGTACTTC
TRBV27,TRBJ2-3,.,TRBD1,CASSLSTGALSTDTQYF,TGTGCCAGCAGTTTATCAACAGGGGCCCTAAGCACAGATACGCAGTATTTT
TRBV5-8,TRBJ2-1,.,.,CASSLGVGDEQFF,TGTGCCAGCAGCTTGGGCGTCGGTGATGAGCAGTTCTTC
TRBV27,TRBJ2-1,.,TRBD2,CASKTSGENEQFF,TGTGCCAGCAAGACTAGCGGGGAGAATGAGCAGTTCTTC
TRBV7-9,TRBJ2-7,.,.,CASSLALRSEQYF,TGTGCCAGCAGCTTAGCCCTCAGAAGCGAGCAGTACTTC
TRBV27,TRBJ1-1,.,.,CASGPGGAPNTEAFF,TGTGCGAGCGGCCCTGGGGGGGCACCGAACACTGAAGCTTTCTTT
TRBV2,TRBJ2-7,.,TRBD2,CASRPTPGTSGHLDEQYF,TGTGCCAGCAGGCCCACCCCCGGGACTAGCGGACACCTTGACGAGCAGTACTTC
TRBV7-8,TRBJ2-1,.,TRBD2,CASSRGLAGGVGEQFF,TGTGCCAGCAGCCGAGGACTAGCGGGAGGGGTGGGGGAGCAGTTCTTC
TRBV4-1,TRBJ1-2,.,.,CASSQAYQGSFYGYTF,TGCGCCAGCAGCCAAGCCTACCAGGGCAGCTTCTATGGCTACACCTTC
TRBV29-1,TRBJ2-7,.,TRBD2,CSVEDSGGYEQYF,TGCAGCGTTGAAGATTCGGGGGGCTACGAGCAGTACTTC
TRBV18,TRBJ2-2,.,TRBD2,CASSPPGGNTGELFF,TGTGCCAGCTCACCCCCGGGAGGGAACACCGGGGAGCTGTTTTTT
TRBV12-5,TRBJ2-7,.,TRBD2,CASGLGTSETYEQYF,TGTGCTAGTGGTTTGGGGACTAGCGAAACCTACGAGCAGTACTTC
TRBV27,TRBJ1-1,.,.,CASSLLPHLNTEAFF,TGTGCCAGCAGTTTACTTCCCCACCTGAACACTGAAGCTTTCTTT
TRBV6-4,TRBJ2-1,.,.,CASSEWGGTVYNEQFF,TGTGCCAGCAGTGAATGGGGCGGGACGGTCTACAATGAGCAGTTCTTC
TRBV27,TRBJ1-1,few,.,CASSYTMNTEAFF,TGTGCCAGCAGTTACACGATGAACACTGAAGCTTTCTTT
TRBV6-5,TRBJ2-7,.,TRBD1,CASSTGQGLYEQYF,TGTGCCAGCAGTACCGGACAGGGGCTGTACGAGCAGTACTTC
TRBV19,TRBJ2-3,.,TRBD2,CASSMRLAGAPGTDTQYF,TGTGCCAGTAGTATGAGACTAGCGGGAGCCCCTGGCACAGATACGCAGTATTTT
TRBV29-1,TRBJ2-7,.,.,CSVVVGSYEQYF,TGCAGCGTTGTGGTCGGCTCCTACGAGCAGTACTTC
TRBV25-1,TRBJ2-7,.,TRBD2,CASSLAGIDEQYF,TGTGCCAGCAGTTTAGCGGGTATCGACGAGCAGTACTTC
TRBV28,TRBJ1-5,few,TRBD1,CASSQGQANQPQHF,TGTGCCAGCAGCCAGGGACAGGCGAATCAGCCCCAGCATTTT
TRBV4-1,TRBJ2-3,once,TRBD2,CASSQGPGLAGPTDTQYF,TGCGCCAGCAGCCAAGGCCCGGGGCTAGCGGGACCCACAGATACGCAGTATTTT